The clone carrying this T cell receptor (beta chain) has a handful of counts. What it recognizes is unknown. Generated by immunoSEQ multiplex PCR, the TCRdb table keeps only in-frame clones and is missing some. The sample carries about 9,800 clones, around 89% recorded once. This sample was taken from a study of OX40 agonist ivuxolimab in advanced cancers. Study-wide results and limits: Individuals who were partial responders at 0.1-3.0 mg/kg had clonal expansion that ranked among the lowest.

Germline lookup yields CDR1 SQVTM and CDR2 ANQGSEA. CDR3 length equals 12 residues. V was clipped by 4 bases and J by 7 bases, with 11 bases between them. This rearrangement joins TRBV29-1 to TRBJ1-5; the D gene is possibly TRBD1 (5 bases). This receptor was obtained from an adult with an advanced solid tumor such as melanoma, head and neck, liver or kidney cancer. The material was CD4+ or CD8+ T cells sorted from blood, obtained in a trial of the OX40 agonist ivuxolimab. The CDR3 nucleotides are TGCAGCGTTGCGGTGGGGGACCAGCCCCAGCATTTT. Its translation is CSVAVGDQPQHF.